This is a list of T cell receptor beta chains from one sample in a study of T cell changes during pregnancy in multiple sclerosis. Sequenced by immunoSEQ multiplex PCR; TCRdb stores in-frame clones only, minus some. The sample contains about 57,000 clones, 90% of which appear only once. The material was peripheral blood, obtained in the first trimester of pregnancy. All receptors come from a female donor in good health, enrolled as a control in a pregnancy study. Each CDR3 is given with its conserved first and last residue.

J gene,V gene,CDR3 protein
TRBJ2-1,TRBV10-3,CAISARNRGLNNEQFF
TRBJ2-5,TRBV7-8,CASSFGGAGAGEETQYF
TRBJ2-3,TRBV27,CASSLYPGESTDTQYF
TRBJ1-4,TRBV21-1,CASSKVGQANEKLFF
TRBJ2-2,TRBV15,CATSSTGSHTGELFF
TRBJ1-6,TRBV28,CASSLWTGGNSPLHF
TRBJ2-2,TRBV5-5,CASSPWSGGYTGELFF
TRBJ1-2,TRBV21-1,CARLTANYGYTF
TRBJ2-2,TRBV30,CAWSGGAGTGELFF
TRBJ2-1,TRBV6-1,CASSGVHAGANYNEQFF
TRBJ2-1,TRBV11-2,CASSRTRATRGNEQFF
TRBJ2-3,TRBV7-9,CALGARSTTDTQYF
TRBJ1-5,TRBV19,CASSTNRDQPQHF
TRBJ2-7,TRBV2,CASRLQAYEQYF
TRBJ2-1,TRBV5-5,CASSLGEGVHNEQFF
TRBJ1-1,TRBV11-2,CASSLQGVTEAFF
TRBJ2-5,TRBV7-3,CASSLVRQETQYF
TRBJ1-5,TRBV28,CAYSGRGLYSNQPQHF
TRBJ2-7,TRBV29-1,CSVELAGVAYEQYF
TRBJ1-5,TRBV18,CASSPDRGSQPQHF
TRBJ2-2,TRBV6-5,CASSFGAGGPSGELFF
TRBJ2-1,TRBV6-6,CASSPPQAGVREQFF
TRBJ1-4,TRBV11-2,CASSPGRVGEKLFF
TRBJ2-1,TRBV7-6,CASSSGLAGGPNEQFF
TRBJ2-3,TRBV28,CASSSVTGIQAFSTDTQYF
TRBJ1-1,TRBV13,CASSSWGGVDTEAFF
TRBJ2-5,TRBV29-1,CSVVRQYQETQYF
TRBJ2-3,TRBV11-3,CASSLGGSGATDTQYF
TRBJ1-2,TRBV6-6,CASSSSGRNGYTF
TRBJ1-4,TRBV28,CASSSRQGMDEKLFF
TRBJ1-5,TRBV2,CASEGVGSNQPQHF
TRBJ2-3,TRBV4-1,CASSQDRLAGGPGTDTQYF
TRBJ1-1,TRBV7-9,CASSAGGDVTEAFF
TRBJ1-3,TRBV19,CASSPLSGNTIYF
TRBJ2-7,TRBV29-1,CSVTGTSGGTSVEQYF